This passage covers 17 T cell receptor beta chains from one sample sequenced in a study of T-cell reconstitution after alpha-beta-depleted transplantation in children. Unique molecular identifiers tagged the TCRbeta library. Each CDR3 protein is one row after TCRdb ran MiXCR on the PCR reads. Among fewer than 250,000 distinct CDR3 sequences listed, around 7.5% were seen once. The specimen was PBMCs, mostly from graft donor cells, collected 180 days after TCRalphabeta/CD19-depleted stem cell transplant. These receptors were collected from a male patient aged 10 to 17 who had a stem cell transplant for acute lymphoblastic leukemia, so the T cells may come from the graft donor.

V and J are TRBV29-1 and TRBJ1-2; no clear D gene. Trimming shortened V by 7 bases and J by 7 bases, and 22 bases separated the two germline ends. Germline V gene data show CDR1 as SQVTM and CDR2 as ANQGSEA. The CDR3 extends over 14 amino acids. CDR3 sequence (DNA): TGCAGCGCAGGCCGGGATAGGCGCCCCGGTGGCTACACCTTC. It specifies CSAGRDRRPGGYTF.

Many counts were recorded for this clonotype. This chain joins TRBV6-5 and TRBJ2-2; D remains unclear. The germline CDR1 and CDR2 sequences are MNHEY and SVGAGI. Trimming removed 2 bases from V and 1 base from J, with 5 bases in between. CDR3 size: 14 residues. In DNA form, the CDR3 reads TGTGCCAGCAGTTACAGCCGGAACACCGGGGAGCTGTTTTTT. Amino acid sequence: CASSYSRNTGELFF.

This clonotype was observed many times. J is TRBJ1-1 and V is TRBV20-1; D gene unclear. The ends were cut back, 3 bases at V and 0 bases at J, with 8 bases in the middle. In germline, CDR1 is DFQATT, CDR2 SNEGSKA (reference sequence). This CDR3 is built from 13 residues. CDR3 sequence reads: CSASRNLNTEAFF. The CDR3 bases are TGCAGTGCTAGTCGGAACTTGAACACTGAAGCTTTCTTT.

Ten or more counts support this clonotype. The chain couples TRBV15 to TRBJ1-4, with a possible D match to TRBD1 (6 bases). The germline gives CDR1 LNHNV, CDR2 YYDKDF (reference sequence). This CDR3 has 13 amino acids. With 2 bases removed from V and 8 bases from J, the gap between germline ends came to 9 bases. This CDR3 is CATSRSQGEKLFF. CDR3 DNA: TGTGCCACCAGCAGATCACAGGGAGAAAAACTGTTTTTT.

In this sample, this clonotype turned up many times. CDR3: CASSWDRLNTEAFF. In DNA, the CDR3 is TGTGCCAGCAGTTGGGACAGGCTTAACACTGAAGCTTTCTTT. The V gene is TRBV5-5, the J gene TRBJ1-1; 8 bases fit TRBD1. This CDR3 has 14 residues. V dropped 5 bases and J dropped 2; count of bases not matched to a gene: 5. Germline V lookup: CDR1 SGHKS, CDR2 YYEKEE (reference sequence).

This clonotype has at least ten counts. Its ends do not fully match the called genes, so a read error is possible. The chain links TRBV7-7 to TRBJ2-1; 7 nucleotides match TRBD1. Looked up from germline, CDR1 is SSHAT and CDR2 is FNYEAQ (reference sequence). This CDR3 has 15 residues. DNA of the CDR3: TGTGCTAGCAGCCCCGAAGGGGGCGGCTACAATGAGCAGTTCTTC. Its protein is CASSPEGGGYNEQFF.

This clonotype was detected many times. This rearrangement joins TRBV20-1 to TRBJ2-7; D is perhaps TRBD2 (5 bases). V lost 2 bases, J lost 2 bases, and 10 bases lay in between. The CDR3 is made up of 13 amino acids. Germline-derived CDR1 and CDR2 are DFQATT and SNEGSKA (reference sequence). The CDR3 region has the DNA TGCAGTGCTAGATCCGGGATGACCTACGAGCAGTACTTC. Amino acid sequence: CSARSGMTYEQYF.

This clonotype was seen many times. This chain joins TRBV12-3 or TRBV12-4 and TRBJ2-7, with 7 bases lining up with TRBD1. The CDR3 spans 14 residues. J lost 3 bases, V lost 5 bases, and 7 bases had no gene match. The CDR3 sequence is CASSKGQGDYEQYF. The CDR3 nucleotides are TGTGCCAGCAGTAAGGGGCAGGGGGACTACGAGCAGTACTTC.

In regard to this clonotype: A much more abundant neighbour one base away suggests this may be a read error. The DNA for the CDR3 is TGTGCCAGCAGTTTAATAGCGGGAGAGTCAGATACGCAGTATTTT. This codes for CASSLIAGESDTQYF. This sequence joins TRBV28 and TRBJ2-3; TRBD2 agrees at 9 bases. There are 15 residues in the CDR3. Trimming cost V 2 bases and J 4 bases; bases outside gene matches: 4. CDR1 and CDR2 (germline): MDHEN, SYDVKM. Based on the CDR3 plus reference TRBV28 and TRBJ2-3, the full variable domain is DVKVTQSSRYLVKRTGEKVFLECVQDMDHENMFWYRQDPGLGLRLIYFSYDVKMKEKGDIPEGYSVSREKKERFSLILESASTNQTSMYLCASSLIAGESDTQYFGPGTRLTVL.

This clonotype was found many times. A read error is possible here, since a much larger clone lies one base away. The V and J genes are TRBV4-1 and TRBJ2-1, with a possible D match to TRBD2 (6 bases). The CDR3 extends over 15 amino acids. CDR1 is MGHRA and CDR2 is YSYEKL in the germline V gene. CDR3 bases: TGCGCCAGCACCCAAGTTAGCGGAGCCTACAATGAGCAGTTCTTC. Translation: CASTQVSGAYNEQFF.

This clonotype showed up just a few times. This sequence joins TRBV5-1 and TRBJ2-1; 8 bases are shared with TRBD1. This CDR3 region has 15 residues. Germline values: CDR1 SGHRS, CDR2 YFSETQ. The V gene end was trimmed by 2 bases and the J gene end by 2 bases; junction bases not matched to a gene: 3. The CDR3 nucleotides are TGCGCCAGCAGCTTTGGGGACAGGACCTACAATGAGCAGTTCTTC. This translates into CASSFGDRTYNEQFF.

This CDR3 is CASSLTPYNEQFF. CDR3 DNA: TGTGCCAGCAGCTTAACTCCCTACAATGAGCAGTTCTTC. The rearrangement uses TRBV11-1 and TRBJ2-1; D gene unclear. V dropped 2 bases and J dropped 2 bases, with 4 bases sitting between them. Germline values: CDR1 SGHAT, CDR2 FQDESV (reference sequence). The CDR3 runs 13 residues.

In its sample, this clonotype was seen many times. V usage is TRBV12-3 or TRBV12-4 and J usage is TRBJ1-1; D possibly corresponds to TRBD1 (5 bases). V was shortened by 3 bases and J by 1 base, with 12 bases between the two germline ends. The CDR3 contains 15 residues. The CDR3 protein is CASSLGGRRNTEAFF. CDR3 coding DNA: TGTGCCAGCAGTTTGGGGGGACGGAGGAACACTGAAGCTTTCTTT.

This clonotype was recorded many times. This chain uses TRBV29-1 with TRBJ2-4; D call uncertain. Germline CDR1 is SQVTM and CDR2 is ANQGSEA. V gave up 0 bases and J gave up 2 bases, with 5 bases separating them. The CDR3 totals 13 residues. This chain's CDR3 is CSVEDWPKNIQYF. CDR3 nucleotide sequence: TGCAGCGTTGAAGATTGGCCCAAAAACATTCAGTACTTC.

V and J are TRBV28 and TRBJ2-7; possibly TRBD2 for D (5 bases). The CDR3 contains 16 residues. Germline-derived CDR1 and CDR2 are MDHEN and SYDVKM. V was cut by 6 bases and J by 2 bases, with 20 bases left in between. This chain's CDR3 is CASRETHSDEPYEQYF. CDR3 bases: TGTGCCAGCAGGGAGACTCATAGCGACGAACCCTACGAGCAGTACTTC.

The table lists this clonotype with many counts. The chain joins TRBV20-1 to TRBJ2-1, with TRBD1 as a possible D gene (5 bases). The CDR3 extends over 15 amino acids. Germline assignment: CDR1 DFQATT and CDR2 SNEGSKA (reference sequence). Trimming took off 2 bases at V and 0 bases at J, with 11 bases between the two ends. CDR3 DNA: TGCAGTGCTAGACAGGGCAGGAGCTCCTACAATGAGCAGTTCTTC. Protein product: CSARQGRSSYNEQFF.

At least ten counts were recorded for this clonotype. This rearrangement joins TRBV4-1 to TRBJ2-7, with D possibly TRBD2 on 5 matching bases. V was clipped by 0 bases and J by 2 bases, with 17 bases between them. The CDR3 sequence is 17 residues long. The germline CDR1 and CDR2 sequences are MGHRA and YSYEKL. The CDR3 nucleotides are TGCGCCAGCAGCCAAGATAACGGGAAATCACCCACCTACGAGCAGTACTTC. This sequence encodes CASSQDNGKSPTYEQYF.